The 5 T cell receptor beta chains in this list originate from one sample, sequenced in a study of shared clonotypes between healthy human individuals. Produced via immunoSEQ multiplex PCR; TCRdb's table is partial and in-frame only. The table shows 2 million to 3 million clones, with 90% to 95% occurring only once. The sample was naive CD4+ T cells from PBMCs. Subset noted: CD45RA+ positively selected. Every receptor here comes from a man aged 18 to 30 in good health. Some clones in this sample may be carry-over from other donors' samples.

This clone was seen only once. The chain couples TRBV5-1 to TRBJ2-2, with unresolved D. The CDR3 length is 13 residues. V was cut by 6 bases and J by 1 base, with 7 bases left in between. Germline V gives CDR1 SGHRS, CDR2 YFSETQ. The CDR3 is CASNFGNTGELFF. The CDR3 nucleotides are TGCGCCAGCAACTTCGGGAACACCGGGGAGCTGTTTTTT.

This sequence joins TRBV5-6 and TRBJ2-3; 8 bases fit TRBD2. Per the germline V gene, CDR1 is SGHDT and CDR2 is YYEEEE. After removal of 5 bases from V and 2 bases from J, the junction contained 10 bases not matched to a gene. This CDR3 is built from 16 residues. The CDR3 is CASSWGDSGITDTQYF. The DNA of the CDR3 is TGTGCCAGCAGTTGGGGAGATAGCGGGATCACAGATACGCAGTATTTT.

The rearrangement joins TRBV4-2 to TRBJ2-7, with 9 nucleotides matching TRBD2. CDR1 is LGHNA, CDR2 YNFKEQ, per germline. The CDR3 has 20 residues. V trimming: 1 base; J trimming: 2 bases; junction bases outside the gene matches: 18. In DNA form, the CDR3 reads TGTGCCAGCAGCCAAGTAAAGGTAGCGGGAGCGAAGACTCACCCCTACGAGCAGTACTTC. It translates to CASSQVKVAGAKTHPYEQYF.

This clone was counted a single time. The chain couples TRBV29-1 to TRBJ1-2; D ambiguous. The CDR3 runs 12 residues. Germline V gene sequence: CDR1 SQVTM, CDR2 ANQGSEA. Trimming took off 5 bases at V and 8 bases at J, with 15 bases between the two ends. This chain's CDR3 is CSVSAQGWGYTF. In DNA, the CDR3 is TGCAGCGTTTCTGCCCAAGGTTGGGGCTACACCTTC. Full variable domain (missing parts from reference TRBV29-1 and TRBJ1-2): SAVISQKPSRDICQRGTSLTIQCQVDSQVTMMFWYRQQPGQSLTLIATANQGSEATYESGFVIDKFPISRPNLTFSTLTVSNMSPEDSSIYLCSVSAQGWGYTFGSGTRLTVV.

V and J are TRBV7-3 and TRBJ1-2; D possibly corresponds to TRBD1 (5 bases). The germline V and J ends were trimmed by 0 bases and 8 bases, with 10 bases remaining between them. Germline CDR1 and CDR2: SGHTA and FQGTGA. The CDR3 is 13 residues long. The CDR3: CASSLTQAGGYTF. The CDR3 nucleotides are TGTGCCAGCAGCTTAACACAGGCCGGGGGCTACACCTTC. The full variable domain, its missing parts supplied by reference TRBV7-3 and TRBJ1-2, is GAGVSQTPSNKVTEKGKYVELRCDPISGHTALYWYRQSLGQGPEFLIYFQGTGAADDSGLPNDRFFAVRPEGSVSTLKIQRTERGDSAVYLCASSLTQAGGYTFGSGTRLTVV.